One T cell receptor beta chain is described in this entry. Antigen unknown. The record originates from a study of lymphopenia after photon versus proton radiotherapy. Study-level results: After lymphocyte nadir, photon-treated repertoires showed oligoclonal expansion, especially CD8+ Temra. Only patients who died were analyzed for survival; proton advantage is unproven.

Trimming cost V 1 base and J 4 bases; bases outside gene matches: 6. CDR1 SGHKS and CDR2 YYEKEE come from the germline V gene (reference sequence). This CDR3 has 15 residues. Assay: immunoSEQ multiplex PCR; the TCRdb copy retains only in-frame clones and omits some. The table records over 55,000 clones, around 86% of them present only once. Here the sequenced sample was peripheral blood, taken from a patient treated with proton-based radiotherapy. This clonotype was sampled from a man of 80 years or more with esophageal cancer. The chain combines TRBV5-5 with TRBJ2-7; 9 bases agree with TRBD1. CDR3 nucleotides: TGTGCCAGCAGCTTGCAGGGACAGGGCTTGTACGAGCAGTACTTC. Encoded protein: CASSLQGQGLYEQYF.